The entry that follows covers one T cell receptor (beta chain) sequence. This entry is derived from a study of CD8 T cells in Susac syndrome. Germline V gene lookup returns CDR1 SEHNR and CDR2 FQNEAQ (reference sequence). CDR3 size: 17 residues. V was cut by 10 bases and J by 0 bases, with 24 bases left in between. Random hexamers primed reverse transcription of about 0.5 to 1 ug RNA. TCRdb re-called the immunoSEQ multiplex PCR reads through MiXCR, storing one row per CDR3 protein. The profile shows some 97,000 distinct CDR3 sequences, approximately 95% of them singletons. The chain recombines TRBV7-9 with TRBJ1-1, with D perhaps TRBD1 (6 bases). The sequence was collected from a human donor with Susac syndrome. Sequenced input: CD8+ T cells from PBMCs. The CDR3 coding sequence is TGTGCCACCCTACCTGCCGACAGGTCTAAAATGAACACTGAAGCTTTCTTT. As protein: CATLPADRSKMNTEAFF. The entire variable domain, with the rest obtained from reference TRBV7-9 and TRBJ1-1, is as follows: DTGVSQNPRHKITKRGQNVTFRCDPISEHNRLYWYRQTLGQGPEFLTYFQNEAQLEKSRLLSDRFSAERPKGSFSTLEIQRTEQGDSAMYLCATLPADRSKMNTEAFFGQGTRLTVV.